These T cell receptor beta chains were read from a single sample in a study of blood T cell repertoires in COVID-19. Data came from immunoSEQ multiplex PCR; TCRdb stores just in-frame clones and leaves some out. The table records 200,000 or so clones, around nine tenths of them present only once. Sequences were obtained from PBMCs or T cells enriched from blood (not recorded which). These receptors all come from a man aged 25-40 years in a cohort exposed to, infected with or recovered from COVID-19 (not recorded which). The CDR3 runs from the conserved cysteine through the conserved F or W. A D gene is named only where the DNA matches it firmly. Clone size, where shown, is once, few, many, or a class for clones that have expanded.

v_call	d_call	clone_size	j_call	cdr3_nt	cdr3_aa
TRBV7-9	.	.	TRBJ1-2	TGTGCCAGCAGTTCACCTCCTCGACTGGTAGGCTACACCTTC	CASSSPPRLVGYTF
TRBV3-1/TRBV3-2	TRBD2	.	TRBJ2-1	TGTGCCAGCAGCCAAGATCGAGCGGGAGGATACAATGAGCAGTTCTTC	CASSQDRAGGYNEQFF
TRBV24-1	.	.	TRBJ2-3	TGTGCCACCAGTGATTTGAGGATGGGCGGGGACACAGATACGCAGTATTTT	CATSDLRMGGDTDTQYF
TRBV28	.	.	TRBJ1-1	TGTGCCAGCTCCATTGGTGCGGGGGTGAACACTGAAGCTTTCTTT	CASSIGAGVNTEAFF
TRBV29-1	TRBD2	.	TRBJ2-1	TGCAGCGTTGAGTATATGGCTAGCGGGAATTACAATGAGCAGTTCTTC	CSVEYMASGNYNEQFF
TRBV27	TRBD1	.	TRBJ2-7	TGTGCCAGCAGCTTGACAGGGGGACAGAACGAGCAGTACTTC	CASSLTGGQNEQYF
TRBV29-1	.	.	TRBJ1-2	TGCAGCGTGGAGTACAGGGCTTCCTATGGCTACACCTTC	CSVEYRASYGYTF
TRBV7-9	.	.	TRBJ2-1	TGTGCCAGCAGGTTTAGAGGCCCTGAGGAGGAGCAGTTCTTC	CASRFRGPEEEQFF
TRBV3-1/TRBV3-2	TRBD1	.	TRBJ1-1	TGTGCCAGCAGTCAACAGGGGGGAGCTTTCTTT	CASSQQGGAFF
TRBV4-3	.	.	TRBJ1-3	TGCGCCAGCAGCCAAGGAACCAGGGGTGCTGGAAACACCATATATTTT	CASSQGTRGAGNTIYF
TRBV6-5	.	.	TRBJ2-7	TGTGCCAGCATCAGGGACTCCTACGAGCAGTACTTC	CASIRDSYEQYF
TRBV5-1	TRBD2	.	TRBJ2-3	TGCGCCAGCAACTTTAGGACTAGCGGAGGGGGGAGCACAGATACGCAGTATTTT	CASNFRTSGGGSTDTQYF
TRBV28	TRBD1	.	TRBJ1-1	TGTGCCAGCAGACCAACTCAGGGACAGGGGAGGACTGAAGCTTTCTTT	CASRPTQGQGRTEAFF
TRBV7-2	TRBD2	.	TRBJ2-7	TGTGCCAGCTTGGGAGGGCTGAGCTCCTACGAGCAGTACTTC	CASLGGLSSYEQYF
TRBV7-9	.	.	TRBJ2-7	TGTGCCAGCAGCTTAGCAGGGGGCTACGAGCAGTACTTC	CASSLAGGYEQYF
TRBV11-1	.	.	TRBJ1-1	TGTGCCAGCAGCTTACGTACTAGGACGAGGAACACTGAAGCTTTCTTT	CASSLRTRTRNTEAFF
TRBV28	.	.	TRBJ1-4	TGTGCCAGCAGTATACCCGGGAGAGGTAATGAAAAACTGTTTTTT	CASSIPGRGNEKLFF
TRBV14	.	once	TRBJ2-5	TGTGCCAGCAGCCAGCCCTTCACCAGGGGATCACAAGAGACCCAGTACTTC	CASSQPFTRGSQETQYF
TRBV27	.	.	TRBJ2-7	TGTGCCAGCAGACTGCGGGACAGCGAAGCTTACGAGCAGTACTTC	CASRLRDSEAYEQYF
TRBV5-1	.	.	TRBJ2-5	TGCGCCAGCAGCTTGGGATTGGGGGCATGGGGAGAGACCCAGTACTTC	CASSLGLGAWGETQYF
TRBV9	TRBD2	.	TRBJ2-5	TGTGCCAGCAGCCCCGGGACTAGCGAGTCCCAGTACTTC	CASSPGTSESQYF
TRBV27	TRBD1	.	TRBJ1-2	TGTGCCAGCAGATGGGCCGGACAGGGATATGGCTACACCTTC	CASRWAGQGYGYTF
TRBV23-1	.	once	TRBJ2-7	TGCGCCAGCAGTCAATCGAACAGGGATTGCGAGCAGTACTTC	CASSQSNRDCEQYF
TRBV2	.	once	TRBJ2-1	TGTGCCAGTGCGATGAGCTCCTACAATGAGCAGTTCTTC	CASAMSSYNEQFF
TRBV5-1	TRBD2	.	TRBJ2-1	TGCGCCAGCAGCTTAACGTCAGGCCGGACTAGCGGGAGTAATGAGCAGTTCTTC	CASSLTSGRTSGSNEQFF
TRBV7-2	.	few	TRBJ1-6	TGTGCCAGCAGCTTAGCGTTTTCTACACCCCTCCACTTT	CASSLAFSTPLHF
TRBV3-1/TRBV3-2	.	.	TRBJ1-1	TGTGCCAGCAGCCAAGGCTTAATCACGACAGGCATGAACACTGAAGCTTTCTTT	CASSQGLITTGMNTEAFF
TRBV10-3	TRBD2	.	TRBJ2-7	TGTGCCATCAGTGAGGTAGATAGCGGGAGGGCCAGCAGGGTCTACGAGCAGTACTTC	CAISEVDSGRASRVYEQYF
TRBV19	.	.	TRBJ1-1	TGTGCCAGTATCCTTTGGGGGGGCGCTGAAGCTTTCTTT	CASILWGGAEAFF
TRBV5-1	TRBD1	.	TRBJ2-4	TGCGCCAGCAGCCCCAGGGGGCCCCTAGCCAAAAACATTCAGTACTTC	CASSPRGPLAKNIQYF
TRBV4-3	.	.	TRBJ1-2	TGCGCCAGCAGCCAAGAGGGGGGGGGAGCTAACTATGGCTACACCTTC	CASSQEGGGANYGYTF
TRBV4-2	TRBD1	once	TRBJ2-5	TGTGCCAGCAGCCAAGGGACAGGGGGCTCCGAGACCCAGTACTTC	CASSQGTGGSETQYF
TRBV4-2	.	.	TRBJ2-7	TGTGCCAGCAGCCAAGTCAACGGCTACGAGCAGTACTTC	CASSQVNGYEQYF
TRBV14	.	.	TRBJ2-4	TGTGCCAGCAGCCAAGGAGGAGGGATGATCTCTTTTGCCAAAAACATTCAGTACTTC	CASSQGGGMISFAKNIQYF
TRBV4-1	TRBD1	.	TRBJ2-7	TGCGCCAGCAGCCAAGAAGGGACAGGGACCGAGCAGTACTTC	CASSQEGTGTEQYF
TRBV5-8	.	once	TRBJ1-2	TGTGCCAGCAGCGGGGGGGCACAGCTAGGGGCGACCTTC	CASSGGAQLGATF
TRBV27	TRBD2	.	TRBJ2-3	TGTGCCAGCAGTTTAGCGGGAGTTTTACCAGATACGCAGTATTTT	CASSLAGVLPDTQYF
TRBV11-1	.	few	TRBJ1-1	TGTGCCAGCAGCTTAAGGCGAGGGATCACTGAAGCTTTCTTT	CASSLRRGITEAFF
TRBV9	.	.	TRBJ1-2	TGTGCCAGCAGCGGCCGGAGGCGGGAAACGTTC	CASSGRRRETF
TRBV5-4	TRBD1	.	TRBJ1-1	TGTGCCAGCAGCTTGGGACAGGGGGGGCTCACCGAAGCTTTCTTT	CASSLGQGGLTEAFF
TRBV12-3/TRBV12-4	TRBD1	.	TRBJ2-1	TGTGCCAGCAGTTGGGGACAGGAGCAGTTCTTC	CASSWGQEQFF
TRBV11-2	TRBD1	.	TRBJ1-1	TGTGCCAGCTCGAAGGGGACAGGGAGAAACACTGAAGCTTTCTTT	CASSKGTGRNTEAFF
TRBV19	TRBD1	.	TRBJ2-3	TGTGCCAGTAGTGCAGGGGGCTCGACAGATACGCAGTATTTT	CASSAGGSTDTQYF
TRBV4-1	TRBD1	.	TRBJ2-7	TGCGCCAGCAGCCAAATCCGACCAGGGGGTCTCTACGAGCAGTACTTC	CASSQIRPGGLYEQYF
TRBV18	.	.	TRBJ2-2	TGTGCCAGCTCACGGGGACTTCTGTACCCTTTGACCGGGGAGCTGTTTTTT	CASSRGLLYPLTGELFF
TRBV5-1	TRBD1	.	TRBJ2-7	TGCGCCAGCAGCCAGAAGGGCAGGGGGATTGGCGAGCAGTACTTC	CASSQKGRGIGEQYF
TRBV25-1	TRBD1	.	TRBJ1-1	TGTGCCAGCAGTGAATCTGGGACAGGGGGGAGCACTGAAGCTTTCTTT	CASSESGTGGSTEAFF
TRBV15	.	.	TRBJ1-5	TGTGCCACCAGCAGAGATCGGGCAGGGTCTCAGCCCCAGCATTTT	CATSRDRAGSQPQHF
TRBV5-1	.	.	TRBJ2-7	TGCGCCAGCAAACCCCAGCCGGGAGAGGTGAACGAGCAGTACTTC	CASKPQPGEVNEQYF
TRBV28	.	.	TRBJ1-1	TGTGCCAGCAGACTCGACAGGACCCACACTGAAGCTTTCTTT	CASRLDRTHTEAFF
TRBV6-1	TRBD1	.	TRBJ1-6	TGTGCCAGCAGAGAAGGATTGACAGGGGATAATTCACCCCTCCACTTT	CASREGLTGDNSPLHF
TRBV19	TRBD1	once	TRBJ2-5	TGTGCCAGTAGTCACCTAAAGTGGCAGGGGGAAGAGACCCAGTACTTC	CASSHLKWQGEETQYF
TRBV4-2	.	.	TRBJ1-1	TGTGCCAGCAGCCAAGATTTTCGACAGCTGAACACTGAAGCTTTCTTT	CASSQDFRQLNTEAFF
TRBV6-5	TRBD2	.	TRBJ2-1	TGTGCCACGGGGGAGAGGACTAGCGTAAGGGGAGAGCAGTTCTTC	CATGERTSVRGEQFF
TRBV9	TRBD1	.	TRBJ1-6	TGTGCCAGCAGCGTAGGAGGGGGCGGAAATTCACCCCTCCACTTT	CASSVGGGGNSPLHF
TRBV6-2/TRBV6-3	.	few	TRBJ1-2	TGTGCCAGCAGTTACCCCCGCGTGGGCAATGGCTACACCTTC	CASSYPRVGNGYTF
TRBV4-1	TRBD1	.	TRBJ1-4	TGCGCCAGCAGCCAACCAGGACAGGGCTTTGAAAAACTGTTTTTT	CASSQPGQGFEKLFF